This T cell receptor beta chain is drawn from a study of Ad26.COV2.S vaccination and SARS-CoV-2 variants (dated by TCRdb to the early 2020s). The study in broad terms: Vaccine-arm donors came from COV1001, a multicentre, randomized, double-blind, placebo-controlled phase I-IIa trial of Ad26.COV2.S in healthy adults. Investigators remained blinded to trial group allocation during experiments and outcome assessment. The TCR-sequenced set comprised approximately 32 samples: approximately 19 Ad26.COV2.S vaccine recipients, 5 placebo recipients and 8 SARS-CoV-2 convalescent individuals. The specificity and breadth of SARS-CoV-2-reactive T cell receptors after Ad26.COV2.S vaccination were assessed by TCRbeta repertoire sequencing. Participants in the trial were split at random into five groups of five each, receiving low-dose or high-dose Ad26.COV2.S once or twice, or else placebo on both occasions. Ad26.COV2.S was administered intramuscularly at a dose of 5x10^10 or 1x10^11 viral particles, either as one shot or as two shots given 56 days apart. Overall study outcomes, separate from this receptor: Non-spike TCR breadth was comparable between vaccine and placebo recipients, consistent with the vaccine containing only spike. Spike-specific TCR breadth was higher in Ad26.COV2.S recipients than in placebo recipients (P = 0.0014). The authors noted that the TCR breadth and depth analyses may have underestimated total T cell responses. After vaccination, spike-specific CD8+ and CD4+ T cell responses were reported to show substantial breadth. The study was not powered for comparison of responses between vaccine doses or regimens.

V is pared back by 4 bases and J by 6 bases, with 10 bases lying between the germline termini. The germline V gene provides CDR1 MNHEY and CDR2 SVGEGT. The CDR3 runs 12 amino acids, cysteine and phenylalanine included. Just CDR3 DNA is preserved here, 36 bases in frame from base 1. On this clone itself: Its antigen is unknown. No base-level quality is on record; no much larger clone is a single base apart.

What the treatment or condition label conveys for this sample: approximately 18 received Ad26.COV2.S at low or high dose, single or two shots; 5 received placebo; per-sample allocation not given. Repertoires of vaccine and placebo recipients were sequenced from samples collected on day 63 after the first injection. Between 29 July and 7 August 2020, Cohort 1b enrolled 20 to 30 adults aged 18-55 years at one site in Boston, USA. Ad26.COV2.S was a replication-incompetent adenovirus type 26 vector expressing a prefusion-stabilized SARS-CoV-2 spike protein from the original Wuhan strain. TCRbeta CDR3 regions were sequenced with the immunoSEQ Assay. After extraction, genomic DNA underwent amplification by bias-controlled multiplex PCR, followed by high-throughput sequencing. For the original study's pipeline: To quantify the absolute abundance of every unique TCRbeta CDR3 region, sequences were collapsed and filtered. T cell fraction was estimated by normalizing TCRbeta template counts to usable DNA, which was measured by amplifying reference genes present in all nucleated cells. Repertoire TCRs were annotated as SARS-CoV-2-specific by exact matching of V gene, CDR3 amino acid sequence and J gene to a known reactive TCR set. The reference SARS-CoV-2 TCR set came from MIRA and was filtered for enrichment in COVID-19-positive ImmuneCODE repertoires, removing public or cross-reactive TCRs. Using the MIRA antigens, annotated TCRs were further analysed by specific ORF or by position within an ORF. Depth was the summed frequency of annotated unique rearrangements, while breadth was defined as annotated unique rearrangements over total unique productive rearrangements. Two-sided Wilcoxon rank-sum tests were used to compare TCR breadth between groups. The table comes from immuneACCESS by way of TCRdb, which keeps in-frame sequences with V and J called. Part of the clones is missing from these tables; in studies checked, under half for an unresolved V gene and the rest for unknown reasons. That table is the source of V, J and clone size, and D and trimming were worked out from the DNA. For this sample the table gives around 300,000 clones, of which 86% were detected only once. Around 10% of the sample is taken by the ten largest.

The clonotype originates from a person between 18 and 59 years old who received the Ad26.COV2.S COVID-19 vaccine or a placebo. This specimen consisted of peripheral blood, obtained in a trial of Ad26.COV2.S vaccine versus placebo. This sequence uses TRBV6-2 or TRBV6-3 and TRBJ2-7; tentative D gene TRBD2, with 7 bases matching. This receptor has the CDR3 CASSWGGLEQYF. In nucleotides, the sequence is TGTGCCAGCAGTTGGGGGGGGCTCGAGCAGTACTTC.